These T cell receptor beta chains were read from a single sample in a study of blood T cell repertoires in COVID-19. Here immunoSEQ multiplex PCR was the method, and the copy in TCRdb shows in-frame clones only, minus some. Of approximately 150,000 clones in the sample, about 85% were seen once. Sequenced: peripheral blood. These receptors all come from a man aged 40-50 years with acute or convalescent COVID-19. CDR3s include the opening cysteine and the closing phenylalanine or tryptophan. D genes are given only for firm matches. Where a row states a size, it is once, few, many or the class of an expanded clone; other rows omit it.

j_call | d_call | clone_size | v_call | cdr3_aa | cdr3_nt
TRBJ2-7 | . | . | TRBV7-9 | CASSRVTGRYEQYF | TGTGCCAGCAGCCGGGTGACAGGGAGGTACGAGCAGTACTTC
TRBJ1-1 | TRBD1 | . | TRBV7-2 | CASRPRGTGALNTEAFF | TGTGCCAGCAGACCCCGAGGGACAGGGGCCTTGAACACTGAAGCTTTCTTT
TRBJ1-1 | TRBD1 | . | TRBV18 | CASSPTGTGGAGNTEAFF | TGTGCCAGCTCACCCACCGGGACAGGGGGCGCGGGGAACACTGAAGCTTTCTTT
TRBJ1-1 | . | once | TRBV2 | CASTPIGHTEAFF | TGTGCCAGCACCCCAATTGGGCACACTGAAGCTTTCTTT
TRBJ1-1 | . | few | TRBV3-1/TRBV3-2 | CASSQVAWRNTEAFF | TGTGCCAGCAGCCAAGTGGCGTGGAGGAACACTGAAGCTTTCTTT
TRBJ1-2 | . | once | TRBV30 | CALGPGGPYGYTF | TGTGCCCTTGGACCGGGGGGTCCCTATGGCTACACCTTC
TRBJ2-1 | TRBD2 | . | TRBV3-1/TRBV3-2 | CASSPTRGGAGEQFF | TGTGCCAGCAGCCCCACCCGCGGGGGGGCTGGTGAGCAGTTCTTC
TRBJ1-6 | . | . | TRBV6-2/TRBV6-3 | CASSLLSSPLHF | TGTGCCAGCAGCCTTCTCAGTTCACCCCTCCACTTT
TRBJ1-2 | . | . | TRBV6-6 | CASSYWQGDANYGYTF | TGTGCCAGCAGTTACTGGCAAGGGGATGCTAACTATGGCTACACCTTC
TRBJ2-3 | TRBD2 | . | TRBV10-3 | CAIGTVGTSIDTQYF | TGTGCCATCGGGACGGTAGGGACTAGCATAGATACGCAGTATTTT
TRBJ2-3 | . | . | TRBV7-8 | CASSIAGTMTDTQYF | TGTGCCAGCAGCATCGCCGGGACAATGACAGATACGCAGTATTTT
TRBJ1-6 | TRBD1 | few | TRBV5-4 | CASSSPTGDATPLHF | TGTGCCAGCAGCTCCCCGACAGGGGATGCGACACCCCTCCACTTT
TRBJ2-7 | . | once | TRBV28 | CASSPGWDLEQYF | TGTGCCAGCAGCCCTGGTTGGGACTTAGAGCAGTACTTC
TRBJ1-6 | . | many | TRBV4-1 | CASSQDRAGGSPLHF | TGCGCCAGCAGCCAAGACAGGGCCGGTGGCTCACCCCTCCACTTT
TRBJ1-5 | . | . | TRBV5-8 | CASSLGALGGSLEPQHF | TGTGCCAGCAGCTTGGGGGCCCTCGGCGGGTCCCTGGAGCCCCAGCATTTT
TRBJ1-5 | . | . | TRBV18 | CASSSGVVSNQPQHF | TGTGCCAGCTCATCAGGGGTCGTCAGCAATCAGCCCCAGCATTTT
TRBJ2-2 | . | . | TRBV30 | CAWKAGEDYGELFF | TGTGCCTGGAAGGCCGGGGAGGACTACGGGGAGCTGTTTTTT
TRBJ1-2 | TRBD1 | few | TRBV11-2 | CASSSAGQGNYGYTF | TGTGCCAGCAGCTCTGCCGGACAGGGTAACTATGGCTACACCTTC
TRBJ2-4 | . | . | TRBV15 | CATSRDHEGNRPQYF | TGTGCCACCAGCAGAGATCATGAGGGTAACAGACCGCAGTACTTC
TRBJ1-2 | . | . | TRBV4-3 | CASSPSQGSAETDVYGYTF | TGCGCCAGCAGCCCATCCCAGGGCTCAGCTGAAACAGACGTTTATGGCTACACCTTC
TRBJ1-3 | . | . | TRBV11-2 | CASSADRGSGNTIYF | TGTGCCAGCAGCGCCGACAGAGGCTCTGGAAACACCATATATTTT
TRBJ2-5 | TRBD1 | . | TRBV5-5 | CASSQQGASWETQYF | TGTGCCAGCAGCCAACAGGGGGCGAGTTGGGAGACCCAGTACTTC
TRBJ1-2 | TRBD1 | few | TRBV18 | CASSPRTGDYGYTF | TGTGCCAGCTCACCCCGGACAGGTGACTATGGCTACACCTTC
TRBJ2-5 | . | . | TRBV7-2 | CASSLYAETQYF | TGTGCCAGCAGCTTATACGCGGAGACCCAGTACTTC
TRBJ1-6 | . | . | TRBV3-1/TRBV3-2 | CASSLATNNSPLHF | TGTGCCAGCAGCCTGGCCACGAATAATTCACCCCTCCACTTT
TRBJ1-5 | . | . | TRBV27 | CASSSDRGNQPQHF | TGTGCCAGCAGTTCCGACCGGGGCAATCAGCCCCAGCATTTT
TRBJ1-3 | . | . | TRBV7-9 | CASSQRQTGNTIYF | TGTGCCAGCAGCCAAAGACAGACTGGAAACACCATATATTTT
TRBJ2-3 | . | . | TRBV19 | CASSYGYQGTDTQYF | TGTGCCAGTAGCTATGGGTACCAGGGTACAGATACGCAGTATTTT
TRBJ1-2 | TRBD1 | . | TRBV7-3 | CASSLNRGRVSYGYTF | TGTGCCAGCAGCTTAAACAGGGGGCGCGTGTCCTATGGCTACACCTTC
TRBJ1-2 | . | once | TRBV29-1 | CSVEDNLYGGYTF | TGCAGCGTTGAAGACAACCTTTACGGGGGCTACACCTTC
TRBJ1-5 | . | . | TRBV7-8 | CASSLGELKPQHF | TGTGCCAGCAGCTTAGGCGAGTTAAAGCCCCAGCATTTT
TRBJ2-5 | TRBD2 | . | TRBV13 | CASSLLAGEMGETQYF | TGTGCCAGCAGCTTACTAGCGGGGGAAATGGGGGAGACCCAGTACTTC
TRBJ2-7 | TRBD1 | . | TRBV5-1 | CASSWGQAPYEQYF | TGCGCCAGCAGCTGGGGACAGGCCCCCTACGAGCAGTACTTC
TRBJ2-4 | . | . | TRBV5-5 | CASSLGSRREVGYIQYF | TGTGCCAGCAGCTTGGGCTCGCGCAGGGAGGTGGGATACATTCAGTACTTC
TRBJ1-1 | . | . | TRBV2 | CATIPDSPRTEAFF | TGTGCCACCATCCCCGACAGCCCGCGGACTGAAGCTTTCTTT
TRBJ1-4 | . | . | TRBV15 | CATSRDSQGSEKLFF | TGTGCCACCAGCAGAGATAGTCAGGGAAGTGAAAAACTGTTTTTT
TRBJ1-5 | . | . | TRBV6-6 | CASSRELGQPQHF | TGTGCCAGCTCCCGGGAGCTAGGGCAGCCCCAGCATTTT
TRBJ2-1 | TRBD1 | . | TRBV19 | CASSTGTGAGKGPYNEQFF | TGTGCCAGTAGTACTGGGACAGGGGCTGGAAAGGGCCCTTACAATGAGCAGTTCTTC
TRBJ1-5 | . | few | TRBV21-1 | CASSKWRDQGYSNQPQHF | TGTGCCAGCAGCAAATGGCGCGACCAGGGGTATAGCAATCAGCCCCAGCATTTT
TRBJ2-1 | . | few | TRBV5-1 | CASSLGGGYSYNEQFF | TGCGCCAGCAGCTTGGGCGGGGGCTACTCCTACAATGAGCAGTTCTTC
TRBJ2-1 | TRBD2 | . | TRBV12-5 | CASVGSGGLNEQFF | TGTGCTAGTGTCGGTAGCGGGGGGTTAAATGAGCAGTTCTTC
TRBJ2-5 | . | . | TRBV3-1/TRBV3-2 | CASREPGETQYF | TGTGCCAGCCGGGAACCCGGAGAGACCCAGTACTTC
TRBJ2-1 | . | . | TRBV13 | CASSSLRGPPSNEQFF | TGTGCCAGCAGCTCCCTGAGAGGGCCCCCCAGCAATGAGCAGTTCTTC
TRBJ1-2 | . | . | TRBV6-2/TRBV6-3 | CASSYAADYGYTF | TGTGCCAGCAGTTACGCGGCGGACTATGGCTACACCTTC
TRBJ1-6 | . | once | TRBV5-1 | CASSADWGGTSPLHF | TGCGCCAGCAGCGCTGATTGGGGGGGAACCTCACCCCTCCACTTT
TRBJ1-1 | . | . | TRBV21-1 | CASSKGSVGNTEAFF | TGTGCCAGCAGCAAAGGAAGCGTGGGGAACACTGAAGCTTTCTTT
TRBJ1-1 | TRBD1 | . | TRBV5-4 | CASSLQGVTEAFF | TGTGCCAGCAGCCTACAGGGGGTGACTGAAGCTTTCTTT
TRBJ2-5 | . | once | TRBV6-6 | CASSQGWREETQYF | TGTGCCAGCAGCCAGGGGTGGCGGGAAGAGACCCAGTACTTC
TRBJ2-7 | TRBD1 | . | TRBV5-6 | CASSLGTGGAYEQYF | TGTGCCAGCAGCTTGGGGACAGGGGGAGCCTACGAGCAGTACTTC
TRBJ1-2 | . | . | TRBV19 | CASSTDSYGYTF | TGTGCCAGTAGTACCGACAGCTATGGCTACACCTTC
TRBJ1-2 | . | . | TRBV10-2 | CASSEPGNYGYTF | TGCGCCAGCAGTGAGCCAGGGAACTATGGCTACACCTTC
TRBJ1-1 | . | . | TRBV5-1 | CATRTLGAPSTEAFF | TGCGCCACCCGGACACTGGGGGCCCCGAGCACTGAAGCTTTCTTT
TRBJ1-5 | . | . | TRBV10-3 | CAISEGAVGQPQHF | TGTGCCATCAGTGAGGGGGCGGTTGGTCAGCCCCAACATTTT
TRBJ1-5 | TRBD1 | once | TRBV19 | CASSRPGTGDSNQPQHF | TGTGCCAGTAGTAGGCCCGGGACAGGAGATAGCAATCAGCCCCAGCATTTT
TRBJ2-3 | . | . | TRBV7-8 | CASSALGFSDTQYF | TGTGCCAGCAGCGCCCTCGGGTTCTCGGATACGCAGTATTTT
TRBJ2-7 | . | . | TRBV7-2 | CASSPDSGNAYEQYF | TGTGCCAGCAGCCCGGATAGCGGAAACGCCTACGAGCAGTACTTC
TRBJ2-7 | . | few | TRBV5-1 | CASSLAAETYEQYF | TGCGCCAGCAGCTTGGCCGCGGAGACCTACGAGCAGTACTTC